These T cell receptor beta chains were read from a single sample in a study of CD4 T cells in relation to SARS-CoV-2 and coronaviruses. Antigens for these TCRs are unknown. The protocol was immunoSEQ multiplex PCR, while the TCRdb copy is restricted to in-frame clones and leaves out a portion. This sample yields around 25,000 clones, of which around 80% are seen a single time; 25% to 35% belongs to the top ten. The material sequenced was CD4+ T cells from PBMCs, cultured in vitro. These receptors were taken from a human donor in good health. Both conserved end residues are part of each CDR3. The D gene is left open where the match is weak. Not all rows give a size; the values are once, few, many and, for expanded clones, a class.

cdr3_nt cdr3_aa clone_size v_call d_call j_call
TGTGCCTTGACCGGACAGAGCAATAATTCACCCCTCCACTTT CALTGQSNNSPLHF few TRBV30 NA TRBJ1-6
TGTGCCAGCAGCTTGCATCAGGCATCCGACGAGCAGTACTTC CASSLHQASDEQYF NA TRBV5-4 NA TRBJ2-7
TGTGCCAGAAGCTTGAACACTGAAGCTTTCTTT CARSLNTEAFF NA TRBV5-3 NA TRBJ1-1
TGCGCCAGCAGCCAAGGGCAGGCCCTATACGAGCAGTACTTC CASSQGQALYEQYF few TRBV4-1 NA TRBJ2-7
TGTGCCACCAGTGACCCTAGACAGGGGGCGTTGGATACGCAGTATTTT CATSDPRQGALDTQYF NA TRBV24-1 TRBD1 TRBJ2-3
TGTGCCAGCCGGGCCCGGATAGAGAACACTGAAGCTTTCTTT CASRARIENTEAFF NA TRBV6-4 NA TRBJ1-1
TGTGCCAATATAGCCGGGACAGACGCCTACGAGCAGTACTTC CANIAGTDAYEQYF few TRBV10-3 TRBD1 TRBJ2-7
TGTGCGACCTCACCTTTAGCGGGAGACTACAATGAGCAGTTCTTC CATSPLAGDYNEQFF few TRBV19 TRBD2 TRBJ2-1
TGTGCCACCGGACTCTTTAGTAGTGGCACCGGGGAGCTGTTTTTT CATGLFSSGTGELFF NA TRBV6-5 NA TRBJ2-2
TGTGCCAGCAGCGTAGTTGCACAGTCCTACGAGCAGTACTTC CASSVVAQSYEQYF NA TRBV9 NA TRBJ2-7
TGCGCCAGCAGCTTACCAGTGGGGGCAGAGACCCAGTACTTC CASSLPVGAETQYF NA TRBV5-1 NA TRBJ2-5
TGCGCCAGCAGTGAGTACAAGAGTAACTATGGCTACACCTTC CASSEYKSNYGYTF NA TRBV10-2 NA TRBJ1-2
TGCGCCAGCAGCCCGTACCAAGAGACCCAGTACTTC CASSPYQETQYF NA TRBV5-1 NA TRBJ2-5
TGTGCCAGCAGCTCGAGGGGGGGGGACACTGAAGCTTTCTTT CASSSRGGDTEAFF NA TRBV11-2 NA TRBJ1-1
TGCAGTGCTAGTCCCCCAAAAGAGACCCAGTACTTC CSASPPKETQYF NA TRBV20-1 NA TRBJ2-5
TGTGCCAGCAGTGGGGCAGGGGGTGAAAAACTGTTTTTT CASSGAGGEKLFF NA TRBV2 TRBD1 TRBJ1-4
TGTGCCAGCAGCTTAGCAGGGACGGGCGTAGGGGCCAACGTCCTGACTTTC CASSLAGTGVGANVLTF NA TRBV7-3 NA TRBJ2-6
TGTGCCTGGAGTCCACCGGGGGGGTGGGGCTACACCTTC CAWSPPGGWGYTF NA TRBV30 NA TRBJ1-2
TGTGCCAGCAGCTTAACAGGGAGGGCCGGATTTAGTTTTGATACGCAGTATTTT CASSLTGRAGFSFDTQYF NA TRBV11-2 NA TRBJ2-3
TGTGCCAGCAGTAGGGCAGGGGAATACAATGAGCAGTTCTTC CASSRAGEYNEQFF once TRBV27 NA TRBJ2-1
TGTGCCACCAGCAGAGTTGGAGCGGGAGCCGCCGGGGAGCTGTTTTTT CATSRVGAGAAGELFF NA TRBV15 TRBD2 TRBJ2-2
TGTGCCAGTAGTTTCATCAATACGCAGTATTTT CASSFINTQYF NA TRBV19 NA TRBJ2-3
TGTGCCAGCAGCTTAGGGGGGCCTACGGCGAGTCAGCCCCAGCATTTT CASSLGGPTASQPQHF NA TRBV5-4 NA TRBJ1-5
TGCGCCAAATACCAGGGTAACCACGAGCAGTACTTC CAKYQGNHEQYF NA TRBV5-1 NA TRBJ2-7
TGTGCCACCAGCAGAGATTCTGCCCCGGGCACAGATACGCAGTATTTT CATSRDSAPGTDTQYF NA TRBV15 NA TRBJ2-3
TGTGCCAGTCAAATAAGGGGACTGTTTTTT CASQIRGLFF NA TRBV2 NA TRBJ1-4
TGCGCCAGCAGCCCTCTTTTTACGCGGACGAACACTGAAGCTTTCTTT CASSPLFTRTNTEAFF NA TRBV5-1 NA TRBJ1-1
TGTGCCAGCAGCCTCGGGGACGGGCGTTGGACTGAAGCTTTCTTT CASSLGDGRWTEAFF NA TRBV5-6 NA TRBJ1-1
TGTGCCACCAGCAGAGTCGACATATCGAACACTGAAGCTTTCTTT CATSRVDISNTEAFF NA TRBV15 NA TRBJ1-1
TGCGCCAGCAGCTTACAGGGGAGGGAAGGCTACACCTTC CASSLQGREGYTF few TRBV5-1 TRBD1 TRBJ1-2
TGTGCCAGTAGTATAGCCGTGGGGACTAGCAATGAGCAGTTCTTC CASSIAVGTSNEQFF few TRBV19 TRBD2 TRBJ2-1
TGCGCCAGCAGGGAGGGGGGAGAGGGGTACAATGAGCAGTTCTTC CASREGGEGYNEQFF NA TRBV10-1 NA TRBJ2-1
TGTGCCAGCAGCCCTGGGGGACTAGTCTCGGAGCAGTTCTTC CASSPGGLVSEQFF NA TRBV11-2 TRBD2 TRBJ2-1
TGTGCCAGCAGCCCACTTCGGGGGCTCACAGATACGCAGTATTTT CASSPLRGLTDTQYF few TRBV7-2 NA TRBJ2-3
TGTGCCAGCAGCGAAAACGGACAGGGACGTGGCTACACCTTC CASSENGQGRGYTF NA TRBV7-9 TRBD1 TRBJ1-2
TGCACCAGCAGCCAAGTTATGGGAGATACGCAGTATTTT CTSSQVMGDTQYF once TRBV1 NA TRBJ2-3